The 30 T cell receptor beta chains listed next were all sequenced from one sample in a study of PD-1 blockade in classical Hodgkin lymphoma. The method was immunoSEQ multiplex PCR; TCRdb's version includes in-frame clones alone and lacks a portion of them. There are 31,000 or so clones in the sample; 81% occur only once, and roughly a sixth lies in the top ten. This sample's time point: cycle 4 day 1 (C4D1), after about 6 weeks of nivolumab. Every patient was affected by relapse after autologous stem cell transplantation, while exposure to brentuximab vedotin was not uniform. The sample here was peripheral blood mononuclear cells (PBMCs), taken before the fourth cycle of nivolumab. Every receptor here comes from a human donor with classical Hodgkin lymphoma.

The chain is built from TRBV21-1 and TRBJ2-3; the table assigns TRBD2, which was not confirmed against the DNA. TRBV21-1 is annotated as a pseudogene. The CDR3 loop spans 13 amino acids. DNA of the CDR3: TGTGCCAGCAGCAGGCTAGTCACAGATACGCAGTATTTT. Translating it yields CASSRLVTDTQYF.

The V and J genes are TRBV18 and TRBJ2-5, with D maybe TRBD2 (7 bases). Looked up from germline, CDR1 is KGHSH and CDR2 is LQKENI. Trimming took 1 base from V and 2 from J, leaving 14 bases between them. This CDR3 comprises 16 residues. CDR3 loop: CASSPRRGGGQETQYF. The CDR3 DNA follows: TGTGCCAGCTCACCACGCAGGGGAGGGGGTCAAGAGACCCAGTACTTC.

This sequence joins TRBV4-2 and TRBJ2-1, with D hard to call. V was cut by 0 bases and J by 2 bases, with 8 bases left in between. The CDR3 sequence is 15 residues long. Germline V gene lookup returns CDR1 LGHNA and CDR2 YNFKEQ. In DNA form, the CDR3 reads TGTGCCAGCAGCCAAGATGTGGGGACCTACAATGAGCAGTTCTTC. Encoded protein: CASSQDVGTYNEQFF.

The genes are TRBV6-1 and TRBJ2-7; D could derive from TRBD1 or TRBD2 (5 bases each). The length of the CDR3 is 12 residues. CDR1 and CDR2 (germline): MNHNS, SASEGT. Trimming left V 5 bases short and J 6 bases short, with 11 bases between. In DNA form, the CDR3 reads TGTGCCAGCAGTTTTGGGACCGGCGAGCAGTACTTC. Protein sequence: CASSFGTGEQYF.

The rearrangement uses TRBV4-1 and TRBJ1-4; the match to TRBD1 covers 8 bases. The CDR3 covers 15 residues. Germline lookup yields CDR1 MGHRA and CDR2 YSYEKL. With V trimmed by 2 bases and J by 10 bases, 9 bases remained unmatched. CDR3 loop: CASSQPGQAMGKLFF. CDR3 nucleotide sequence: TGCGCCAGCAGCCAACCGGGACAGGCCATGGGAAAACTGTTTTTT.

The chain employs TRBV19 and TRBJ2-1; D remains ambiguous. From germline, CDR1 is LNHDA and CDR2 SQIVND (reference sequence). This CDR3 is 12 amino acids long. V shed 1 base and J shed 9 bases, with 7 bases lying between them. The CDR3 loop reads CASSIVVGEQFF. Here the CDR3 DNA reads TGTGCCAGTAGTATAGTGGTTGGTGAGCAGTTCTTC.

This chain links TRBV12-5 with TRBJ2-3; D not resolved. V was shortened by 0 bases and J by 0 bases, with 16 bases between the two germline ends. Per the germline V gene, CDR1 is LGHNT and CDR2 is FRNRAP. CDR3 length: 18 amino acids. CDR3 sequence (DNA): TGTGCTAGTGGTTTGGTAAGATTCGGGCAAACTAGCACAGATACGCAGTATTTT. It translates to CASGLVRFGQTSTDTQYF.

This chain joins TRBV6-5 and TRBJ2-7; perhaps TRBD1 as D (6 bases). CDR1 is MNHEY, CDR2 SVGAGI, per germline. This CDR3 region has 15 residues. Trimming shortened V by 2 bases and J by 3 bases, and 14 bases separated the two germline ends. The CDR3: CASSYGGGRNYEQYF. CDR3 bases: TGTGCCAGCAGTTACGGGGGCGGGCGAAACTACGAGCAGTACTTC.

As DNA, the CDR3 is TGTGCCAGCAGCACTGAGGGGGTCGCGGGATCTGGGGCCAACGTCCTGACTTTC. Translating gives CASSTEGVAGSGANVLTF. This chain connects TRBV9 to TRBJ2-6, with D perhaps TRBD1 or TRBD2 (6 bases each). Germline V gene data show CDR1 as SGDLS and CDR2 as YYNGEE. The V end lost 4 bases, the J end lost 1 base, and 18 bases lay between the germline ends. The CDR3 length is 18 residues. The full variable domain, its missing parts supplied by reference TRBV9 and TRBJ2-6, is DSGVTQTPKHLITATGQRVTLRCSPRSGDLSVYWYQQSLDQGLQFLIQYYNGEERAKGNILERFSAQQFPDLHSELNLSSLELGDSALYFCASSTEGVAGSGANVLTFGAGSRLTVL.

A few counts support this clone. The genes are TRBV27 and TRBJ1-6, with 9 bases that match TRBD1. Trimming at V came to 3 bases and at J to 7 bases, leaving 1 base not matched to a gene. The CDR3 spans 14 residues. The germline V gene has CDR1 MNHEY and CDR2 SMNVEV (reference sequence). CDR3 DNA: TGTGCCAGCAGTTTTGGGACAGGGAATTCACCCCTCCACTTT. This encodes CASSFGTGNSPLHF.

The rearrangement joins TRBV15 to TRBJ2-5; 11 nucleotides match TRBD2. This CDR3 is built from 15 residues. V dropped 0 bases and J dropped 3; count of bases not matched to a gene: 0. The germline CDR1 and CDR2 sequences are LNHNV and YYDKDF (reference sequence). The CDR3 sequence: CATSRELAGEETQYF. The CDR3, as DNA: TGTGCCACCAGCAGAGAACTAGCGGGAGAAGAGACCCAGTACTTC.

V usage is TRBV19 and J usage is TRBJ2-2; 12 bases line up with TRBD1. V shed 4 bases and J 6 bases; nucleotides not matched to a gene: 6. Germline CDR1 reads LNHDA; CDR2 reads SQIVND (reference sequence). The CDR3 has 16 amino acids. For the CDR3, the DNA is TGTGCCAGTAGTAGGGGACAGGGGGCGAAGGCCGGGGAGCTGTTTTTT. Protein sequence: CASSRGQGAKAGELFF. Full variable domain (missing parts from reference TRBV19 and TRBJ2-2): DGGITQSPKYLFRKEGQNVTLSCEQNLNHDAMYWYRQDPGQGLRLIYYSQIVNDFQKGDIAEGYSVSREKKESFPLTVTSAQKNPTAFYLCASSRGQGAKAGELFFGEGSRLTVL.

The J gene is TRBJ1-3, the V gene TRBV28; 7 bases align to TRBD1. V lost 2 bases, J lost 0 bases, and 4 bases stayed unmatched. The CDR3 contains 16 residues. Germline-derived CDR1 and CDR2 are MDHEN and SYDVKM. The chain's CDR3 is CASSLLDRLSGNTIYF. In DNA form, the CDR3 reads TGTGCCAGCAGTTTACTGGACAGGCTCTCTGGAAACACCATATATTTT.

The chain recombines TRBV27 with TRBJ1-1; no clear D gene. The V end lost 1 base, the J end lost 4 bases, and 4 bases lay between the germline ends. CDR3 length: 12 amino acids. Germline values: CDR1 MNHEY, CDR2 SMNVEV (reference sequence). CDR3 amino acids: CASSLLGTEAFF. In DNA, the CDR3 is TGTGCCAGCAGTTTATTGGGCACTGAAGCTTTCTTT.

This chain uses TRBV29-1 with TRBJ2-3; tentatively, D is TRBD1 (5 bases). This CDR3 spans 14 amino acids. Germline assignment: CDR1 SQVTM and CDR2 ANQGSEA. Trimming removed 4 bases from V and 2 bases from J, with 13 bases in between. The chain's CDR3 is CSVGGSDNTDTQYF. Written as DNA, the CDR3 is TGCAGCGTTGGGGGCAGCGATAACACAGATACGCAGTATTTT.

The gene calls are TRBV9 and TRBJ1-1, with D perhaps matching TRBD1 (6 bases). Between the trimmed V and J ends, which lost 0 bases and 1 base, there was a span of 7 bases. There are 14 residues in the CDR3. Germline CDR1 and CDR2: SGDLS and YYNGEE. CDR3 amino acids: CASSVEQGNTEAFF. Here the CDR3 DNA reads TGTGCCAGCAGCGTAGAACAGGGGAACACTGAAGCTTTCTTT.

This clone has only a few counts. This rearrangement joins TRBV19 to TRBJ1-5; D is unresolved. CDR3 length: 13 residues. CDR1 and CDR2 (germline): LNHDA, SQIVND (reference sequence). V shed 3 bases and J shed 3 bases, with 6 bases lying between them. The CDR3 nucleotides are TGTGCCAGTAGTATCCAGTACAATCAGCCCCAGCATTTT. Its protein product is CASSIQYNQPQHF.

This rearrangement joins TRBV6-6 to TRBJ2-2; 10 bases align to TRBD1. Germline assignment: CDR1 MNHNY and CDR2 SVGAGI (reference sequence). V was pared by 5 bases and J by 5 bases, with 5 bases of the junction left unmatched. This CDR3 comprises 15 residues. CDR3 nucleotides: TGTGCCAGCAGTCCTCGGACAGGGGGGACCGGGGAGCTGTTTTTT. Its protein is CASSPRTGGTGELFF.

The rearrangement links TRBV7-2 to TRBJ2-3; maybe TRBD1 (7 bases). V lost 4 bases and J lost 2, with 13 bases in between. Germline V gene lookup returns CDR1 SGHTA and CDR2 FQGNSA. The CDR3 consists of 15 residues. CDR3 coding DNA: TGTGCCAGCAGCTCCAGGGGGGACATCACAGATACGCAGTATTTT. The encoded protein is CASSSRGDITDTQYF. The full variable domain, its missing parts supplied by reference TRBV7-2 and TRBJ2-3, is GAGVSQSPSNKVTEKGKDVELRCDPISGHTALYWYRQSLGQGLEFLIYFQGNSAPDKSGLPSDRFSAERTGGSVSTLTIQRTQQEDSAVYLCASSSRGDITDTQYFGPGTRLTVL.

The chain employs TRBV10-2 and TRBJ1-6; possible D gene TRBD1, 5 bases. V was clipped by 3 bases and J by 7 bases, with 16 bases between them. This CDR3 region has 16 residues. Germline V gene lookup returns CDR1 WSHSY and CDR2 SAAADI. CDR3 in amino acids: CASSDYRRRGNSPLHF. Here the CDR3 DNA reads TGCGCCAGCAGTGATTACAGGCGGCGAGGGAATTCACCCCTCCACTTT.

For the CDR3, the DNA is TGTGCCAGCTCACCACGAACGGGCGCGAACACTGAAGCTTTCTTT. Amino acid sequence: CASSPRTGANTEAFF. This chain joins TRBV18 and TRBJ1-1; D call uncertain. The V gene's germline CDR1 is KGHSH and CDR2 LQKENI. The CDR3 contains 15 residues. The V and J ends lost 1 base and 1 base respectively, with 10 bases between them.

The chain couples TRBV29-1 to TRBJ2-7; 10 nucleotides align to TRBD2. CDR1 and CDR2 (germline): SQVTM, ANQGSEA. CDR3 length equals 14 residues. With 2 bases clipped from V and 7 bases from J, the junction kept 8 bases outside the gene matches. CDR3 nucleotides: TGCAGCGTTGAAACTAGCGGGACGGCTCAGGAGCAGTACTTC. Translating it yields CSVETSGTAQEQYF.

CDR3 loop: CASSSGDIQYF. CDR3 nucleotides: TGTGCCAGCAGCTCCGGTGACATTCAGTACTTC. The V call is TRBV13, the J call TRBJ2-4, with D uncertain. Per germline, CDR1 PRHDT and CDR2 FYEKMQ (reference sequence). Trimming cost V 4 bases and J 8 bases, with 6 bases left between them. CDR3 length: 11 amino acids.

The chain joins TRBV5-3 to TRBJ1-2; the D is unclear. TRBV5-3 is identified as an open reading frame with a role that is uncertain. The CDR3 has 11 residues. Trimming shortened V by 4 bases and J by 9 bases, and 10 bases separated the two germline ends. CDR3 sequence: CARSLPRSYTF. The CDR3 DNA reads TGTGCCAGAAGCCTCCCGCGTAGCTACACCTTC.

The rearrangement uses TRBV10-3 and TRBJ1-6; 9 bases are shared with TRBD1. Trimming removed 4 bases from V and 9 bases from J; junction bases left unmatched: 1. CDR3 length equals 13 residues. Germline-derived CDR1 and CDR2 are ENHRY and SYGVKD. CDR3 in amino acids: CAISGDRASPLHF. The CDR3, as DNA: TGTGCCATCAGTGGGGACAGGGCTTCACCCCTCCACTTT.

CDR3 nucleotides: TGTGCCAGCAGTCTCCGGGGGACATCGAACACTGAAGCTTTCTTT. Protein: CASSLRGTSNTEAFF. The chain carries TRBV6-1 and TRBJ1-1, with D possibly being TRBD1 (6 bases). This CDR3 is 15 amino acids long. The germline V and J ends were trimmed by 5 bases and 1 base, with 14 bases remaining between them. Germline CDR1 MNHNS, CDR2 SASEGT.

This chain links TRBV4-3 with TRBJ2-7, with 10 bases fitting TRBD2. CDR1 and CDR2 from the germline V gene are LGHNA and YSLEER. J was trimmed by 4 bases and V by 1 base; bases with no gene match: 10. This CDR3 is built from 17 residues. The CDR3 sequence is CASSQVVSGGAVYEQYV. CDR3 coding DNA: TGCGCCAGCAGCCAAGTAGTCAGCGGGGGGGCCGTGTACGAGCAGTACGTC.

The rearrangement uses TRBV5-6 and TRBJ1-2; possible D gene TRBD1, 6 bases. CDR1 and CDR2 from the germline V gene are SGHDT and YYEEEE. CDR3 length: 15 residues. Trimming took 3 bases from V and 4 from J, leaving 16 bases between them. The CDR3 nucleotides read TGTGCCAGCAGCTCCAGAACGGGACACTCCTATGGCTACACCTTC. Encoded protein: CASSSRTGHSYGYTF. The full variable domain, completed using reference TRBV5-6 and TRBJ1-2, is DAGVTQSPTHLIKTRGQQVTLRCSPKSGHDTVSWYQQALGQGPQFIFQYYEEEERQRGNFPDRFSGHQFPNYSSELNVNALLLGDSALYLCASSSRTGHSYGYTFGSGTRLTVV.

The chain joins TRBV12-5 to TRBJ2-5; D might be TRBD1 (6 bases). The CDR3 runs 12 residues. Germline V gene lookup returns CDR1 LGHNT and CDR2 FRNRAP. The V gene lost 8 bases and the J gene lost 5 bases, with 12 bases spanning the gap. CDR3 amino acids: CASNGGGETQYF. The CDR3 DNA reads TGTGCTAGTAATGGGGGCGGGGAGACCCAGTACTTC.

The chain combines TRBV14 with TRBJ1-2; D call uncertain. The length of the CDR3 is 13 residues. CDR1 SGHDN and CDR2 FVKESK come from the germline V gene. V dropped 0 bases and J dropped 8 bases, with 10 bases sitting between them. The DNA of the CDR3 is TGTGCCAGCAGCCAAGAGTACTGGGTGGGCTACACCTTC. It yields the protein CASSQEYWVGYTF.